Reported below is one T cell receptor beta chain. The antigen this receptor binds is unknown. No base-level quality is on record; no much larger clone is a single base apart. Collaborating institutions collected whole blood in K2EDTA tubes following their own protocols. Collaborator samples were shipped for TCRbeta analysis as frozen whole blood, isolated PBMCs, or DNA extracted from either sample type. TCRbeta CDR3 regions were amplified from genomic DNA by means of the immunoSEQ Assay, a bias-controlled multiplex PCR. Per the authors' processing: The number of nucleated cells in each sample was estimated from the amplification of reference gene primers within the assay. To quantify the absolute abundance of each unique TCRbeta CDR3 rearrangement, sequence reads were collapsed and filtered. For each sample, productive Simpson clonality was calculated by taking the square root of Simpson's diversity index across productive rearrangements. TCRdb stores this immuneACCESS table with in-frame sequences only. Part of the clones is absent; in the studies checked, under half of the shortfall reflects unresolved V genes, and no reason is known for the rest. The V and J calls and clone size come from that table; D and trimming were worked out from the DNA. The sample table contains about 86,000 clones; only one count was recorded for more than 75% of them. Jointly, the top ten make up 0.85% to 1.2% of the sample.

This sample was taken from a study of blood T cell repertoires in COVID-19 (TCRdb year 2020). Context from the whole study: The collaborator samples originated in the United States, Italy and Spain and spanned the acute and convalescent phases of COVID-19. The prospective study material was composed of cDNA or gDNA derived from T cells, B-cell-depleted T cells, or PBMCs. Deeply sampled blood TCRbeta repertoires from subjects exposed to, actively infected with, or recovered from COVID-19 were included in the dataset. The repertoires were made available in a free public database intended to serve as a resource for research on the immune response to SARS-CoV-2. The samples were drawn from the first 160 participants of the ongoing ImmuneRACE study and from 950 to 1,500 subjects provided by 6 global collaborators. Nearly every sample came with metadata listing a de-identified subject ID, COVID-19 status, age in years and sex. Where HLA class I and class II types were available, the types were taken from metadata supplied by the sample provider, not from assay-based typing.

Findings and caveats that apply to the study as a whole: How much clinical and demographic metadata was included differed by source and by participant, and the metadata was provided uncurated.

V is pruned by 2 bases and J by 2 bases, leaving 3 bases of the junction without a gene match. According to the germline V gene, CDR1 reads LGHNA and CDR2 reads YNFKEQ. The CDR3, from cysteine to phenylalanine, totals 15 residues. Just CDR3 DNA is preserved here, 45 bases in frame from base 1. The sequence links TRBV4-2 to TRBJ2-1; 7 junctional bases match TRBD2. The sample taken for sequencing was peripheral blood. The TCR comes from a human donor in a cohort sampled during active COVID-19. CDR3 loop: CASSQIGLAYNEQFF. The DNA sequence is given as TGTGCCAGCAGCCAAATCGGACTAGCCTACAATGAGCAGTTCTTC.